The entry below gives a single T cell receptor (beta chain) sequence along with its context. This record belongs to a study of CD8 T cells in ankylosing spondylitis. The CDR3 length is 19 residues. Germline CDR1 is KGHDR and CDR2 is SFDVKD. MiXCR, run by TCRdb on the 5' RACE reads, gives a single entry per CDR3 protein. The table records 90,000 to 100,000 distinct CDR3 sequences, roughly 8.7% of them present only once. Sequenced input: blood, either unsorted or a sorted T cell fraction (not recorded which). The chain joins TRBV24-1 to TRBJ1-5; 8 bases fit TRBD1. The source of this sequence is a male donor with ankylosing spondylitis or in good health (not recorded which). CDR3 residues: CGASDFLAARTGRNQPQHF. CDR3 bases: TGTGGCGCCAGTGATTTCCTGGCGGCCAGGACAGGGAGAAATCAGCCCCAGCATTTT.